These 6 T cell receptor beta chains were sequenced from one sample in a study of T-cell reconstitution after alpha-beta-depleted transplantation in children. A TCRbeta library incorporating unique molecular identifiers was prepared. Using its own MiXCR run on the PCR reads, TCRdb lists one record per CDR3 protein. Of 250,000 to 300,000 distinct CDR3 sequences detected, 9.5% to 10% appear once; the ten largest clones hold roughly a tenth. Here the sequenced sample was PBMCs from the stem cell graft donor, taken from the stem cell graft. Receptors originate from a human donor who donated a stem cell graft to a child with SCID.

This clonotype occurred a few times. V usage is TRBV5-1 and J usage is TRBJ2-3; 7 bases line up with TRBD1. The junction had 5 bases not matched to a gene; V was cut back by 0 bases and J by 1 base. CDR3 size: 16 residues. Germline lookup yields CDR1 SGHRS and CDR2 YFSETQ. CDR3: CASSLATDRGTDTQYF. CDR3 bases: TGCGCCAGCAGCTTGGCTACTGACAGGGGCACAGATACGCAGTATTTT.

This chain joins TRBV5-1 and TRBJ2-7; no clear D. The CDR3 covers 13 residues. Germline V gene sequence: CDR1 SGHRS, CDR2 YFSETQ. V was pared by 0 bases and J by 7 bases, with 11 bases between. DNA for the CDR3: TGCGCCAGCAGCTTGGACGCCCTAAGGGAGCAGTACTTC. Translated: CASSLDALREQYF.

This clonotype came up many times. The chain combines TRBV6-4 with TRBJ2-2, with no clear D. Germline values: CDR1 MRHNA, CDR2 SNTAGT. Trimming shortened V by 3 bases and J by 3 bases, and 5 bases separated the two germline ends. The CDR3 consists of 13 residues. The CDR3 here is CASSEGHTGELFF. CDR3 bases: TGTGCCAGCAGTGAAGGGCACACCGGGGAGCTGTTTTTT.

CDR3 nucleotides: TGCAGTGCTAGTGGGGTCAGGGGCAATCAGCCCCAGCATTTT. This encodes CSASGVRGNQPQHF. The rearrangement links TRBV20-1 to TRBJ1-5; possible D gene TRBD1, 5 bases. This CDR3 contains 14 residues. Trimming stripped 3 bases from V and 2 bases from J, with 11 bases between. CDR1 and CDR2 from the germline V gene are DFQATT and SNEGSKA (reference sequence).

Note on this clonotype: A clone one base away is much larger, so this may be a read error. V usage is TRBV20-1 and J usage is TRBJ2-1; 9 nucleotides align to TRBD1. CDR1 is DFQATT and CDR2 is SNEGSKA in the germline V gene (reference sequence). CDR3 size: 16 residues. The CDR3 protein is CCAGDREGSSYNEQFF. CDR3 nucleotide sequence: TGCTGTGCTGGGGACAGGGAGGGGAGCTCCTACAATGAGCAGTTCTTC.

The chain combines TRBV20-1 with TRBJ2-1; D remains unclear. CDR1 and CDR2 (germline): DFQATT, SNEGSKA (reference sequence). V lost 6 bases and J lost 0, with 15 bases in between. This CDR3 comprises 15 residues. CDR3 nucleotides: TGCAGTGCCAACCCCCAAATAGGCTCCTACAATGAGCAGTTCTTC. Amino acids: CSANPQIGSYNEQFF.